This TCR beta chain was documented in a study of CD8 T cells in ankylosing spondylitis. CDR1 is LGHNA and CDR2 is YNFKEQ in the germline V gene. CDR3 size: 16 residues. With V trimmed by 0 bases and J by 9 bases, 12 bases remained unmatched. This clonotype was found many times. Its antigen is as yet unknown. The study's findings and limits: Ankylosing spondylitis blood appeared to be characterized by a TCR beta motif of about eight highly homologous variants. Past research had described some motif variants in reactive arthritis synovial fluid and blood.

One entry per CDR3 protein results from TCRdb running MiXCR on the 5' RACE reads. The sample lists hundreds of thousands of distinct CDR3 sequences; approximately 12% were seen once. The sequencing input was blood, either unsorted or a sorted T cell fraction (not recorded which). The TCR sequence derives from a male donor with ankylosing spondylitis. The chain joins TRBV4-2 to TRBJ2-7; TRBD1 aligns across 9 bases. CDR3 sequence: CASSQDVGTGSFGQYF. In DNA, the CDR3 is TGTGCCAGCAGCCAAGATGTCGGGACAGGGAGTTTTGGGCAGTACTTC.